The 18 T cell receptor beta chains below all came from one sample that was sequenced in a study of cytotoxic CD8 clonotypes in ibrutinib-treated CLL. Profiling relied on immunoSEQ multiplex PCR, and the TCRdb table lists in-frame clones only, not all of them. Among around 97,000 clones listed, 70% to 85% were seen once. The sequences come from PBMCs, collected after 12 months of ibrutinib treatment. These receptors all come from a human donor with chronic lymphocytic leukemia.

The V gene is TRBV7-9, the J gene TRBJ1-5; maybe TRBD1 (5 bases). The CDR3 is made up of 17 amino acids. Germline assignment: CDR1 SEHNR and CDR2 FQNEAQ (reference sequence). Trimming stripped 4 bases from V and 4 bases from J, with 20 bases between. The CDR3 bases are TGTGCCAGCAGCTCAGCGTGGGACCTGACTACGAATCAGCCCCAGCATTTT. Translating gives CASSSAWDLTTNQPQHF. Full variable domain (rest looked up from reference TRBV7-9 and TRBJ1-5): DTGVSQNPRHKITKRGQNVTFRCDPISEHNRLYWYRQTLGQGPEFLTYFQNEAQLEKSRLLSDRFSAERPKGSFSTLEIQRTEQGDSAMYLCASSSAWDLTTNQPQHFGDGTRLSIL.

The chain uses TRBV5-1 and TRBJ1-4, with 8 bases matching TRBD1. With V trimmed by 4 bases and J by 8 bases, 10 bases remained unmatched. From germline, CDR1 is SGHRS and CDR2 YFSETQ. The CDR3 is 15 residues long. The DNA of the CDR3 is TGCGCCAGCAGCAAGATTGGAGGACAGGGAGAAAAACTGTTTTTT. As protein: CASSKIGGQGEKLFF.

The V and J genes are TRBV5-1 and TRBJ2-1; the D gene is possibly TRBD2 (7 bases). V lost 4 bases and J 5 bases, leaving 16 bases between the germline ends. The CDR3 runs to 15 residues. Germline values: CDR1 SGHRS, CDR2 YFSETQ. The CDR3 nucleotides are TGCGCCAGCAGCGTCCCGAGGGGGGGCCACAATGAGCAGTTCTTC. The encoded protein is CASSVPRGGHNEQFF.

The chain is built from TRBV28 and TRBJ2-1; D remains unclear. Trimming removed 5 bases from V and 6 bases from J, with 11 bases in between. CDR3 length: 13 amino acids. Germline assignment: CDR1 MDHEN and CDR2 SYDVKM. The CDR3 nucleotides read TGTGCCAGCAGTGGCATGGGGTCCAATGAGCAGTTCTTC. This translates into CASSGMGSNEQFF.

The V gene is TRBV6-5, the J gene TRBJ2-7, with unresolved D. Germline V CDR1 and CDR2: MNHEY, SVGAGI. CDR3 length: 15 amino acids. Trimming stripped 0 bases from V and 1 base from J, with 10 bases between. The CDR3 reads CASSYSTRESYEQYF. The CDR3 nucleotides read TGTGCCAGCAGTTACTCGACTCGCGAGTCCTACGAGCAGTACTTC.

CDR3 protein: CASSELGGADTQYF. The CDR3 DNA sequence: TGTGCCAGCAGTGAATTAGGAGGGGCCGATACGCAGTATTTT. This chain uses TRBV25-1 with TRBJ2-3, with D possibly TRBD2 on 6 matching bases. Germline V gene lookup returns CDR1 MGHDK and CDR2 SYGVNS. Trimming shortened V by 1 base and J by 6 bases, and 11 bases separated the two germline ends. This CDR3 contains 14 residues.

J is TRBJ2-7 and V is TRBV21-1; the table's D call TRBD2 went unverified against the DNA. TRBV21-1 is shown as a pseudogene. The CDR3 length is 16 residues. DNA for the CDR3: TGTGCCAGCAGCAAAACTAGCGGGGGGCTATCCTACGAGCAGTACTTC. Translated, it gives CASSKTSGGLSYEQYF.

J is TRBJ2-7 and V is TRBV29-1, with D possibly TRBD2 on 5 matching bases. Trimming took 4 bases from V and 5 from J, leaving 9 bases between them. This CDR3 region has 11 residues. Germline assignment: CDR1 SQVTM and CDR2 ANQGSEA. CDR3 in DNA: TGCAGCGTTGGCGGACTGGACGAGCAGTACTTC. It specifies CSVGGLDEQYF.

V usage is TRBV6-1 and J usage is TRBJ2-3; tentatively, D is TRBD2 (5 bases). Trimming stripped 0 bases from V and 0 bases from J, with 13 bases between. Germline V gene data show CDR1 as MNHNS and CDR2 as SASEGT. This CDR3 is built from 17 residues. CDR3 region: CASSEAGRVFSTDTQYF. DNA for the CDR3: TGTGCCAGCAGTGAAGCTGGGCGGGTCTTTAGCACAGATACGCAGTATTTT.

The V gene is TRBV7-3, the J gene TRBJ2-3, with a possible D match to TRBD1 (5 bases). V lost 3 bases and J 6 bases, leaving 13 bases between the germline ends. Germline CDR1 SGHTA, CDR2 FQGTGA. CDR3 size: 14 residues. CDR3 in amino acids: CASSLGREGDTQYF. The CDR3 region has the DNA TGTGCCAGCAGCTTGGGCAGGGAAGGGGATACGCAGTATTTT.

V usage is TRBV21-1 and J usage is TRBJ2-7; the table calls TRBD1, which could not be checked here. TRBV21-1 is a pseudogene segment. The CDR3 contains 16 residues. The CDR3, as DNA: TGTGCCAGCAGCCTCTGGGACAGGGGGCCTAGGGCCGAGCAGTACTTC. It specifies CASSLWDRGPRAEQYF.

The sample holds a few counts of this clone. The chain employs TRBV5-1 and TRBJ2-7, with unresolved D. The CDR3 consists of 18 residues. V was shortened by 1 base and J by 3 bases, with 23 bases between the two germline ends. The germline CDR1 and CDR2 sequences are SGHRS and YFSETQ. The DNA of the CDR3 is TGCGCCAGCAGCTTGAGTAACGAAGACTCCCGTTTCATCTACGAGCAGTACTTC. Translated: CASSLSNEDSRFIYEQYF.

Only a few counts were recorded for this clone. This chain connects TRBV27 to TRBJ1-5, with 11 bases matching TRBD1. J lost 2 bases, V lost 0 bases, and 6 bases had no gene match. The CDR3 contains 18 residues. Germline V gene sequence: CDR1 MNHEY, CDR2 SMNVEV (reference sequence). CDR3 DNA sequence: TGTGCCAGCAGTTTATCGGACAGGGGGCAAGATCGCAATCAGCCCCAGCATTTT. Its protein is CASSLSDRGQDRNQPQHF.

The rearrangement uses TRBV7-9 and TRBJ2-3; unclear D gene. Trimming removed 5 bases at V and 2 bases at J, with 8 bases between. Germline V CDR1 and CDR2: SEHNR, FQNEAQ (reference sequence). The CDR3 is 13 amino acids. CDR3 nucleotide sequence: TGTGCCAGCAGCCTCAGTCTCACAGATACGCAGTATTTT. Its protein product is CASSLSLTDTQYF.

The table lists this clone with a count of one. The V gene is TRBV5-1, the J gene TRBJ2-5; either TRBD1 or TRBD2 may supply D (6 bases each). The CDR3 is 15 residues long. Trimming removed 4 bases from V and 5 bases from J, with 18 bases in between. CDR1 is SGHRS and CDR2 is YFSETQ in the germline V gene. In DNA form, the CDR3 reads TGCGCCAGCAGCCCCTCGGGGGCGTTGGTGGAGACCCAGTACTTC. Its protein product is CASSPSGALVETQYF. The whole variable domain, filled in from reference TRBV5-1 and TRBJ2-5, reads KAGVTQTPRYLIKTRGQQVTLSCSPISGHRSVSWYQQTPGQGLQFLFEYFSETQRNKGNFPGRFSGRQFSNSRSEMNVSTLELGDSALYLCASSPSGALVETQYFGPGTRLLVL.

The genes are TRBV5-4 and TRBJ1-2, with 12 bases aligning to TRBD1. CDR1 is SGHNT and CDR2 is YYREEE in the germline V gene (reference sequence). There are 15 residues in the CDR3. J was trimmed by 2 bases and V by 4 bases; bases with no gene match: 3. The CDR3 spells CASSLGTGGNYGYTF. In DNA form, the CDR3 reads TGTGCCAGCAGCCTCGGGACAGGGGGCAACTATGGCTACACCTTC. The full variable domain, rest sourced from reference TRBV5-4 and TRBJ1-2, is ETGVTQSPTHLIKTRGQQVTLRCSSQSGHNTVSWYQQALGQGPQFIFQYYREEENGRGNFPPRFSGLQFPNYSSELNVNALELDDSALYLCASSLGTGGNYGYTFGSGTRLTVV.

The chain recombines TRBV7-2 with TRBJ2-7, with D unresolved. V was pared by 3 bases and J by 0 bases, with 12 bases between. Per the germline V gene, CDR1 is SGHTA and CDR2 is FQGNSA. This CDR3 comprises 15 residues. CDR3 nucleotide sequence: TGTGCCAGCAGCTTCTGGGGTGAGAGCTCCTACGAGCAGTACTTC. Residues: CASSFWGESSYEQYF.

The chain has TRBV25-1 and TRBJ1-1, with 7 nucleotides matching TRBD1. The germline V gene has CDR1 MGHDK and CDR2 SYGVNS. There are 16 residues in the CDR3. V gave up 5 bases and J gave up 1 base; unmatched junction bases: 10. CDR3 DNA: TGTGCCAGCAGTCAAACCAGGACAGGAACGAACACTGAAGCTTTCTTT. This encodes CASSQTRTGTNTEAFF.